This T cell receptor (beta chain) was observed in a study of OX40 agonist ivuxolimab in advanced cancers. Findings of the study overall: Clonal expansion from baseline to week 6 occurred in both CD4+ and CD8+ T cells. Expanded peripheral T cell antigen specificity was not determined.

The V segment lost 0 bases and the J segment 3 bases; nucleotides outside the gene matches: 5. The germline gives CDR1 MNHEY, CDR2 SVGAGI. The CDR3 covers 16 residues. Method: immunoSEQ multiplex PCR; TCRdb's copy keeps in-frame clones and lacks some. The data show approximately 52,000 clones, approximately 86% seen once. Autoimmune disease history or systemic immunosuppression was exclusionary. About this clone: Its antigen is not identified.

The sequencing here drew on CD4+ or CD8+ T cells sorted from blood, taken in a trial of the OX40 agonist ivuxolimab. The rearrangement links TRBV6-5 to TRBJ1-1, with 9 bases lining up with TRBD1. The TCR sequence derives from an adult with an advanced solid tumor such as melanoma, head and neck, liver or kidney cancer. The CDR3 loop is CASSYSGQGFDTEAFF. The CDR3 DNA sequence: TGTGCCAGCAGTTACTCGGGACAGGGATTCGACACTGAAGCTTTCTTT.